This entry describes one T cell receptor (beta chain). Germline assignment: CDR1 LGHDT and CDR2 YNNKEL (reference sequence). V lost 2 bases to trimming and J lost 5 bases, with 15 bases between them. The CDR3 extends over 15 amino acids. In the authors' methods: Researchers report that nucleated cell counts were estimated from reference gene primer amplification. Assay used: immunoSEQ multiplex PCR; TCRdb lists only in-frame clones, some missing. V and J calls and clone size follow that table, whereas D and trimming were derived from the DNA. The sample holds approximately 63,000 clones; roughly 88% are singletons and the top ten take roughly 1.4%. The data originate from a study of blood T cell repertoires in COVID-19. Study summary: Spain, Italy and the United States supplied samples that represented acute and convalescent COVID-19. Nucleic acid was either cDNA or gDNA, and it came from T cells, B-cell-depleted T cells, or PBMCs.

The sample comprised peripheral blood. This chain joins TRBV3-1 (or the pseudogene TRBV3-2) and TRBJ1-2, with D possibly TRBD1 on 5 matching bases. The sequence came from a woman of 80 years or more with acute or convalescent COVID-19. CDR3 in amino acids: CASSQLGQGLYGYTF. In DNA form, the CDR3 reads TGTGCCAGCAGCCAATTGGGGCAGGGACTTTATGGCTACACCTTC.